Listed here are 5 T cell receptor beta chains from one sample, sequenced in a study of Graves' ophthalmopathy and Graves' hyperthyroidism. The sequenced template was RNA, covering the TCR beta CDR3 region. HTBI primers primed a first-round RT-PCR, and a second-round multiplex PCR followed. TCRdb called the multiplex PCR reads again in MiXCR, with one record for every CDR3 protein. Among over a million distinct CDR3 sequences, around a third were seen once, and the ten largest hold over 8.5%. Sequenced sample: peripheral blood or thyroid tissue (not recorded which). These receptor sequences come from an adult man with Graves' hyperthyroidism.

The rearrangement joins TRBV7-2 to TRBJ2-2; TRBD2 matches at 10 bases. J was trimmed by 5 bases and V by 2 bases; bases with no gene match: 2. Germline lookup yields CDR1 SGHTA and CDR2 FQGNSA. This CDR3 has 15 amino acids. This CDR3 reads CASSLLAGETGELFF. DNA of the CDR3: TGTGCCAGCAGCTTACTAGCGGGAGAGACCGGGGAGCTGTTTTTT. The full variable domain, in which reference TRBV7-2 and TRBJ2-2 provide the parts outside the CDR3, is GAGVSQSPSNKVTEKGKDVELRCDPISGHTALYWYRQSLGQGLEFLIYFQGNSAPDKSGLPSDRFSAERTGGSVSTLTIQRTQQEDSAVYLCASSLLAGETGELFFGEGSRLTVL.

With regard to this clonotype: A far larger clone lies a single base away; this is likely a read error. V is TRBV7-8 and J is TRBJ1-6; D not certain. The CDR3 extends over 13 amino acids. Germline CDR1 SGHVS, CDR2 FQNEAQ. Trimming removed 10 bases from V and 7 bases from J, with 14 bases in between. CDR3 residues: CANSDTGNSPLHF. CDR3 DNA: TGTGCCAACAGTGATACGGGAAATTCACCCCTCCACTTT.

This clonotype was picked up a small number of times. V gene TRBV7-9 combines with J gene TRBJ1-1, with D possibly TRBD1 on 5 matching bases. Germline CDR1 is SEHNR and CDR2 is FQNEAQ (reference sequence). V gave up 5 bases and J gave up 3 bases, with 13 bases separating them. CDR3 length equals 14 residues. The CDR3 is CASSQAGTDTEAFF. CDR3 DNA sequence: TGTGCCAGCAGCCAAGCCGGGACGGACACTGAAGCTTTCTTT.

As concerns this clonotype: This likely comes from a read error, as the CDR3 has no conserved phenylalanine or tryptophan at its end. Because the CDR3's place on the DNA is in doubt, the DNA is left out and the CDR3 is given as listed by TCRdb. The chain combines TRBV9 with TRBJ1-3. The CDR3 has 9 amino acids, counting both end residues. CDR1 and CDR2 (germline): SGDLS, YYNGEE. The CDR3 protein is CASSARVYT.

This chain connects TRBV20-1 to TRBJ1-5; the D is unclear. Trimming took 2 bases from V and 6 from J, leaving 8 bases between them. This CDR3 has 12 residues. Germline V gene sequence: CDR1 DFQATT, CDR2 SNEGSKA (reference sequence). CDR3 sequence (DNA): TGCAGTGCTAGATCAAATTCTCAGCCCCAGCATTTT. Translation gives CSARSNSQPQHF.